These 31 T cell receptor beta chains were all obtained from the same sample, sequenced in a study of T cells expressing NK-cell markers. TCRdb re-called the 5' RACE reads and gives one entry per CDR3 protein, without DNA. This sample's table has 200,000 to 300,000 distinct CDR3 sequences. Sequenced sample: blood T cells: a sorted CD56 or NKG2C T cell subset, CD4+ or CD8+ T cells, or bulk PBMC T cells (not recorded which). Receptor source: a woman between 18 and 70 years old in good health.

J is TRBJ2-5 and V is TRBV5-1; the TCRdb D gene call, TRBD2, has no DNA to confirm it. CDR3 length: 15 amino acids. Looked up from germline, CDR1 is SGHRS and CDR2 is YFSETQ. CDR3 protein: CASSLGLGSRETQYF.

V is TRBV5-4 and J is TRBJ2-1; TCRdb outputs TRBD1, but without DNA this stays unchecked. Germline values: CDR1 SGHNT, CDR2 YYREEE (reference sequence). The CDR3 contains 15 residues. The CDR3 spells CASSPGSNIYNEQFF.

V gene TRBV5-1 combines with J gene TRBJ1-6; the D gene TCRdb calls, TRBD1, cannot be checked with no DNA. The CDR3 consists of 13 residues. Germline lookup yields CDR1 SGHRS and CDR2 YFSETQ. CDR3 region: CASTDSGNSPLHF. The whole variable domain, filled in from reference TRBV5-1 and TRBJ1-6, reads KAGVTQTPRYLIKTRGQQVTLSCSPISGHRSVSWYQQTPGQGLQFLFEYFSETQRNKGNFPGRFSGRQFSNSRSEMNVSTLELGDSALYLCASTDSGNSPLHFGNGTRLTVT.

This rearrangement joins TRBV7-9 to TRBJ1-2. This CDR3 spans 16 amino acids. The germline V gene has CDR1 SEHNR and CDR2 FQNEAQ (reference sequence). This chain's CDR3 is CASRHSRQEANYGYTF. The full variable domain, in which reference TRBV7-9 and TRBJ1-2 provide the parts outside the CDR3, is DTGVSQNPRHKITKRGQNVTFRCDPISEHNRLYWYRQTLGQGPEFLTYFQNEAQLEKSRLLSDRFSAERPKGSFSTLEIQRTEQGDSAMYLCASRHSRQEANYGYTFGSGTRLTVV.

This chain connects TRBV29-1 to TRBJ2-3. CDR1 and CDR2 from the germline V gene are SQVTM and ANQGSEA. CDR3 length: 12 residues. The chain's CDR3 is CSVVISTDTQYF.

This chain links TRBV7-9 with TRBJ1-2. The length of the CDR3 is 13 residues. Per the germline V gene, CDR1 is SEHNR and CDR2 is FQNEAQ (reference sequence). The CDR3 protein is CASSLRVGDGYTF.

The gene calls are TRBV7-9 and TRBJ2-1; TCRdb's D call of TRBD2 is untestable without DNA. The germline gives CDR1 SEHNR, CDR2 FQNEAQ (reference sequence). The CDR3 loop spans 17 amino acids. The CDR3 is CASSYPGLARSYNEQFF.

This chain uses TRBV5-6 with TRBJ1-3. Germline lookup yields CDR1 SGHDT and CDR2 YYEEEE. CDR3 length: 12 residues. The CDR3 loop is CASSLKGNTIYF. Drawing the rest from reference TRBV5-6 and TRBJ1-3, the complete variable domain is DAGVTQSPTHLIKTRGQQVTLRCSPKSGHDTVSWYQQALGQGPQFIFQYYEEEERQRGNFPDRFSGHQFPNYSSELNVNALLLGDSALYLCASSLKGNTIYFGEGSWLTVV.

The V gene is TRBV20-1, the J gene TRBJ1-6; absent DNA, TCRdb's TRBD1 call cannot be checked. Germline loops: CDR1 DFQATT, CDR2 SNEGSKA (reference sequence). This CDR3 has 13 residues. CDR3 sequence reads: CSAWDRFGSPLHF.

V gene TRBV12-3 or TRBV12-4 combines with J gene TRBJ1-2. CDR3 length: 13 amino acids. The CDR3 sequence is CASSPENNYGYTF.

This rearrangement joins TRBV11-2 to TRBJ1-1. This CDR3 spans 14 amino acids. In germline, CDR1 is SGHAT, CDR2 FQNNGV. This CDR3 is CASSLDRMNTEAFF.

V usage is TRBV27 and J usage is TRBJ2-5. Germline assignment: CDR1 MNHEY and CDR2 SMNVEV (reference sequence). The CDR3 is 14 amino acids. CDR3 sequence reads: CASSLYPTTETQYF.

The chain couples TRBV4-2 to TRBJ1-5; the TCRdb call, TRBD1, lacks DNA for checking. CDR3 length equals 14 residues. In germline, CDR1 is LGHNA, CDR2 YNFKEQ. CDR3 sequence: CASSQEDRYQPQHF.

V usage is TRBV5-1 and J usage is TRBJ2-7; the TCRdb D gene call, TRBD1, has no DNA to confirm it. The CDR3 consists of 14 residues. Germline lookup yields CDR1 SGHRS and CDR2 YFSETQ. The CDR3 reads CASSLGQPSYEQYF.

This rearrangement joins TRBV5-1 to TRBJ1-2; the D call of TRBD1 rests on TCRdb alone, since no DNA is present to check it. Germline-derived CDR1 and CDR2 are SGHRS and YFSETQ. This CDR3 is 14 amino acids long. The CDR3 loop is CASSWRIDSYGYTF.

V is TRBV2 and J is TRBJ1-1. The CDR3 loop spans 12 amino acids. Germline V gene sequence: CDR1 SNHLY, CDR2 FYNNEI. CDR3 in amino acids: CASIGLGTEAFF.

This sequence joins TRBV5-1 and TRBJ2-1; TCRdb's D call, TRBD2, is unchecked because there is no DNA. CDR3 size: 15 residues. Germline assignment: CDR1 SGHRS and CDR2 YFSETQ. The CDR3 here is CASSPGGSGVYEQFF.

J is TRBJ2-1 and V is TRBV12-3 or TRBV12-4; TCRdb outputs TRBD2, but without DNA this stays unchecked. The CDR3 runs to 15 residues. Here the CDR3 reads CASSSPSGSAGEQFF.

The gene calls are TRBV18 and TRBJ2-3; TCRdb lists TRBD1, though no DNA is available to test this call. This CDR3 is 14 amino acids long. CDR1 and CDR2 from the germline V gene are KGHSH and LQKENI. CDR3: CASSWGRNTDTQYF.

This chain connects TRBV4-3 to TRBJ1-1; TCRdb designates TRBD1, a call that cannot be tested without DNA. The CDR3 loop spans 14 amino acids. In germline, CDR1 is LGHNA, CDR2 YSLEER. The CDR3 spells CASSQEGGKGEAFF.

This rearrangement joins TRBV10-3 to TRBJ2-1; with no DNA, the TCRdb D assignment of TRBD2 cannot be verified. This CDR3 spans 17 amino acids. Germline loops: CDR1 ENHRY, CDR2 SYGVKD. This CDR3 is CAISDGAHRGGSWEQFF.

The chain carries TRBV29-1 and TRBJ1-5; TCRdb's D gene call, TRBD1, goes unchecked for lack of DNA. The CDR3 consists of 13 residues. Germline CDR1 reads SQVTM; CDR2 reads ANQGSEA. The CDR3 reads CSAQENSNQPQHF. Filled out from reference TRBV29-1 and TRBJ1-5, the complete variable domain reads SAVISQKPSRDICQRGTSLTIQCQVDSQVTMMFWYRQQPGQSLTLIATANQGSEATYESGFVIDKFPISRPNLTFSTLTVSNMSPEDSSIYLCSAQENSNQPQHFGDGTRLSIL.

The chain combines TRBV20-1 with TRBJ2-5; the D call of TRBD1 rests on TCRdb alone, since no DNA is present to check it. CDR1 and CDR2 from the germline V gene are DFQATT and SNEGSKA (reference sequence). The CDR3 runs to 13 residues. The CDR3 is CSAEKTGQETQYF.

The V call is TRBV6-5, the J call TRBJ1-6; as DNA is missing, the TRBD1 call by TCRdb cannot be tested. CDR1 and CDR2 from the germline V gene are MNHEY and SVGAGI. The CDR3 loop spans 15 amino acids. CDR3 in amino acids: CASSFRASSNSPLHF.

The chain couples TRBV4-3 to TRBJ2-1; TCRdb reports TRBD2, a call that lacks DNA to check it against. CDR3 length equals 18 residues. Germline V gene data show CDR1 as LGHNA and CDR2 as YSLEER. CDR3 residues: CASSRIRGLAGAYNEQFF.

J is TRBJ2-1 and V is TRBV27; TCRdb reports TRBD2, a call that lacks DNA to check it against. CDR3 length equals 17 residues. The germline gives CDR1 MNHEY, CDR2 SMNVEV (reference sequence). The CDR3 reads CASSLGLAGGQYNEQFF.

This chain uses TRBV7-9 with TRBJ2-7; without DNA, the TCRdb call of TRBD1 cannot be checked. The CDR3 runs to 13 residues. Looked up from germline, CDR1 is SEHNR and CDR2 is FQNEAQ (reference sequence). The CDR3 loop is CASSQVYRGEQYF. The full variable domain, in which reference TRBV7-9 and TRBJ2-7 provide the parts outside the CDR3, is DTGVSQNPRHKITKRGQNVTFRCDPISEHNRLYWYRQTLGQGPEFLTYFQNEAQLEKSRLLSDRFSAERPKGSFSTLEIQRTEQGDSAMYLCASSQVYRGEQYFGPGTRLTVT.

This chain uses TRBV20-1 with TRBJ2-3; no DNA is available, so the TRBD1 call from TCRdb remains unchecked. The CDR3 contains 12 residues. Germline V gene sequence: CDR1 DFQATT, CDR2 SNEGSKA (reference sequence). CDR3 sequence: CSASLGADTQYF.

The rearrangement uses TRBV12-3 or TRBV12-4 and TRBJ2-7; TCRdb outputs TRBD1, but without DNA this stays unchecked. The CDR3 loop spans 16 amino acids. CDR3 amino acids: CASRAPTGRGDYEQYF.

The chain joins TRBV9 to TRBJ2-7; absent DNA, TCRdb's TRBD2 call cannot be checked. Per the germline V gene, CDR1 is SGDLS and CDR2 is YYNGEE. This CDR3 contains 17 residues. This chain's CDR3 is CASSVGTSGSFVYEQYF.

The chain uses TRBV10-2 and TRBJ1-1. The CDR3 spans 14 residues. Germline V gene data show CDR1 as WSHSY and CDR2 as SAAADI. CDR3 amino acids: CASSESRGNTEAFF.